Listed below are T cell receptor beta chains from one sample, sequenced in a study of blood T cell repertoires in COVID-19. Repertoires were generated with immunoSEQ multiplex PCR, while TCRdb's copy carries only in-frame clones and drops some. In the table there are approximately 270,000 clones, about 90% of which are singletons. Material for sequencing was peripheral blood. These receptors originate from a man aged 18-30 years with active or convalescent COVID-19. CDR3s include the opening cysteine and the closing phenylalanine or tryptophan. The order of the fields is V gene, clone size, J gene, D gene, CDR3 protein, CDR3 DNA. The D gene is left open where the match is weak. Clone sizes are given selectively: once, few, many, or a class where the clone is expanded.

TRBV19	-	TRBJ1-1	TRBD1	CASRQGFLNTEAFF	TGTGCCAGTCGACAGGGCTTCCTGAACACTGAAGCTTTCTTT
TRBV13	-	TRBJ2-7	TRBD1	CASSLARQGDLHEQYF	TGTGCCAGCAGCTTAGCGCGGCAGGGGGATTTGCACGAGCAGTACTTC
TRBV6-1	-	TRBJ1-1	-	CASSELTGMNTEAFF	TGTGCCAGCAGTGAGCTTACAGGGATGAACACTGAAGCTTTCTTT
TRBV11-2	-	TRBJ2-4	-	CASSLGGSENIQYF	TGTGCCAGCAGCTTAGGGGGCAGTGAAAACATTCAGTACTTC
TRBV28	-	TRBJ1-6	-	CASSDLQGSYNSPLHF	TGTGCCAGCAGTGACCTACAGGGCTCCTATAATTCACCCCTCCACTTT
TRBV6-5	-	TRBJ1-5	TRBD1	CASRRQGSQPQHF	TGTGCCAGCAGGCGACAGGGCAGCCAGCCCCAGCATTTT
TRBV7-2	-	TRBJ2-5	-	CASSPTGPQETQYF	TGTGCCAGCAGTCCCACAGGGCCCCAAGAGACCCAGTACTTC
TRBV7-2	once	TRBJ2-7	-	CASSPSRSSGSYEQYF	TGTGCCAGCAGCCCGTCCAGATCGAGCGGGTCCTACGAGCAGTACTTC
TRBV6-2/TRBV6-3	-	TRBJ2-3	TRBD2	CASSGALLAGTTDTQYF	TGTGCCAGCAGTGGGGCCCTCCTAGCGGGTACCACAGATACGCAGTATTTT
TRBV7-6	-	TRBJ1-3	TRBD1	CASSSFPRGKRNTIYF	TGTGCCAGCAGCTCATTTCCCAGGGGGAAAAGGAACACCATATATTTT
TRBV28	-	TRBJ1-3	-	CASSPLGGSGNTIYF	TGTGCCAGCAGCCCCTTAGGGGGCTCTGGAAACACCATATATTTT
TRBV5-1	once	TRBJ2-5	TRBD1	CASSLTGTGGYETQYF	TGCGCCAGCAGCTTAACCGGGACAGGGGGCTACGAGACCCAGTACTTC
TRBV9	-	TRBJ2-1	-	CASSVYGGTYNEQFF	TGTGCCAGCAGCGTTTATGGCGGGACCTACAATGAGCAGTTCTTC
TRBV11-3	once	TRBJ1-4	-	CASLGAYLEKLFF	TGTGCCAGCCTGGGGGCTTATCTCGAAAAACTGTTTTTT
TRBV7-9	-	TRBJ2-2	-	CASSTGVAGGELFF	TGTGCCAGCAGCACAGGAGTGGCAGGCGGGGAGCTGTTTTTT
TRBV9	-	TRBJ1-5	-	CASSLRDGQPQHF	TGTGCCAGCAGCCTCCGAGATGGTCAGCCCCAGCATTTT
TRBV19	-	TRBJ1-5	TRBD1	CASSWGTGHNQPQHF	TGTGCCAGTAGTTGGGGGACAGGGCACAATCAGCCCCAGCATTTT
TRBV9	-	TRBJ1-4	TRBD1	CASSVAGQGANEKLFF	TGTGCCAGCAGCGTAGCGGGCCAGGGGGCTAATGAAAAACTGTTTTTT
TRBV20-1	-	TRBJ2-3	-	CSASYLTSTDTQYF	TGCAGTGCTAGTTACTTGACTAGCACAGATACGCAGTATTTT
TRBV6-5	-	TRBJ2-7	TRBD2	CASSPRVAGGKAQYF	TGTGCCAGCAGTCCGAGGGTAGCGGGGGGGAAGGCGCAGTACTTC
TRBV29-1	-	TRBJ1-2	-	CSVEVPTINYGYTF	TGCAGCGTTGAAGTCCCGACAATAAACTATGGCTACACCTTC
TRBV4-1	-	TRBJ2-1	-	CASSQEERALGNEQFF	TGCGCCAGCAGCCAAGAGGAGAGGGCCTTGGGGAATGAGCAGTTCTTC
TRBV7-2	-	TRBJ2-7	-	CASSPAGTFSYEQYF	TGTGCCAGCAGCCCCGCCGGGACTTTCAGTTACGAGCAGTACTTC
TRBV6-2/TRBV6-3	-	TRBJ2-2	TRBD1	CASSADRGTDTGELFF	TGTGCCAGCAGTGCGGACAGGGGGACCGACACCGGGGAGCTGTTTTTT
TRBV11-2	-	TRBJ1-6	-	CASTPFRGASPLHF	TGTGCCAGCACCCCCTTCCGGGGGGCTTCACCCCTCCACTTT